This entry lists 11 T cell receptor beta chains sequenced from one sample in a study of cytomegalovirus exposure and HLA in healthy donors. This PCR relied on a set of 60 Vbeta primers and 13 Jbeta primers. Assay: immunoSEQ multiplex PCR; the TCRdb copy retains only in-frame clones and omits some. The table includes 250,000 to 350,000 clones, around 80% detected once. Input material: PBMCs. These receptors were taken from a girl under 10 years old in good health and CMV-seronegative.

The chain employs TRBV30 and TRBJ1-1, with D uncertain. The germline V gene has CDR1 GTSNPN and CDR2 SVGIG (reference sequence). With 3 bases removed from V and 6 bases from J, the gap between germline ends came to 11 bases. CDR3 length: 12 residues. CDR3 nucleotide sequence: TGTGCCTGGAGACCAGGTAACGCTGAAGCTTTCTTT. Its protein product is CAWRPGNAEAFF.

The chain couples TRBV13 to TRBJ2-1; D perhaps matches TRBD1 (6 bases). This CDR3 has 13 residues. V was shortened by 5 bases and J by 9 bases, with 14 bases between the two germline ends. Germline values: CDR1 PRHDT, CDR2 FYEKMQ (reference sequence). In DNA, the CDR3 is TGTGCCAGCAGCCAGGGGTTTCGGAGTGAGCAGTTCTTC. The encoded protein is CASSQGFRSEQFF. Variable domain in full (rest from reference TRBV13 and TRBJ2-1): AAGVIQSPRHLIKEKRETATLKCYPIPRHDTVYWYQQGPGQDPQFLISFYEKMQSDKGSIPDRFSAQQFSDYHSELNMSSLELGDSALYFCASSQGFRSEQFFGPGTRLTVL.

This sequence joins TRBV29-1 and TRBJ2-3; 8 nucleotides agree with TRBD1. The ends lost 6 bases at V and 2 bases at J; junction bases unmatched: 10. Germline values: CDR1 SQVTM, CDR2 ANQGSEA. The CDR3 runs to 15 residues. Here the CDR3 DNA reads TGCAGCGTCATCCCGACAGGGGTTTTCACAGATACGCAGTATTTT. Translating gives CSVIPTGVFTDTQYF.

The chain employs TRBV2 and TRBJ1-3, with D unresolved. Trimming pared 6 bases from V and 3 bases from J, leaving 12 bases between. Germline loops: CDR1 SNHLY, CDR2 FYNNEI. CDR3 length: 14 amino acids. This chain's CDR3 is CASRDGHIGNTIYF. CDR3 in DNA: TGTGCCAGCAGGGATGGGCACATTGGAAACACCATATATTTT.

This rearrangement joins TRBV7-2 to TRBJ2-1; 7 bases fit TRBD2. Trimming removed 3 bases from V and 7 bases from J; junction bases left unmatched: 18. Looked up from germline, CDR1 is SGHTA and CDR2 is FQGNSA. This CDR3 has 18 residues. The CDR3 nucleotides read TGTGCCAGCAGCTTCTGGGCTCGGGGTACGGGAGGATCAAATGAGCAGTTCTTC. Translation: CASSFWARGTGGSNEQFF.

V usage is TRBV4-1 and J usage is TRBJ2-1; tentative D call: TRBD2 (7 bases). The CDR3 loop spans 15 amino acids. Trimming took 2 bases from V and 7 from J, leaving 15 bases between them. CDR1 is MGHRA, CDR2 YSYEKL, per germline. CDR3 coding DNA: TGCGCCAGCAGCCAATTTTGGGGGGGCGTTAATGAGCAGTTCTTC. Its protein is CASSQFWGGVNEQFF.

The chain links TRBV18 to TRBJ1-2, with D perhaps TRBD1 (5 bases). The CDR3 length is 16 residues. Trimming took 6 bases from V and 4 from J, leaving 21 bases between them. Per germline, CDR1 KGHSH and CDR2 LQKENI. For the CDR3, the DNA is TGTGCCAGCTCCGCTGGGGGGGTAGCGCACATCTATGGCTACACCTTC. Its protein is CASSAGGVAHIYGYTF.

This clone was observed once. CDR3 sequence (DNA): TGTGCCAGCAGCTTAAGACAGACGAACACCGGGGAGCTGTTTTTT. It yields the protein CASSLRQTNTGELFF. V gene TRBV11-2 combines with J gene TRBJ2-2; a weak D match, TRBD1 (5 bases). This CDR3 has 15 residues. Germline V gene data show CDR1 as SGHAT and CDR2 as FQNNGV. V shed 2 bases and J shed 0 bases, with 7 bases lying between them.

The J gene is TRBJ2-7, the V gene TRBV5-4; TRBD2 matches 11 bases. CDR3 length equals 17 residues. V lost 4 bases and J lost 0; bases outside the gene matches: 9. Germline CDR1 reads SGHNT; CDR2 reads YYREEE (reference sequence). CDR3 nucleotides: TGTGCCAGCAGCGCTCGACTAGCGGGGTCCCTCTCCTACGAGCAGTACTTC. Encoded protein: CASSARLAGSLSYEQYF.

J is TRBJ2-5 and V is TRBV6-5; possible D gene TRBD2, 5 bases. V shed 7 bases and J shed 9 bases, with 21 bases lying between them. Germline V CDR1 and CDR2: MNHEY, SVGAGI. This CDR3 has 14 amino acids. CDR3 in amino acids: CASMSLDFSGSQYF. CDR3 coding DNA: TGTGCCAGCATGTCGCTAGATTTCTCGGGGTCCCAGTACTTC.

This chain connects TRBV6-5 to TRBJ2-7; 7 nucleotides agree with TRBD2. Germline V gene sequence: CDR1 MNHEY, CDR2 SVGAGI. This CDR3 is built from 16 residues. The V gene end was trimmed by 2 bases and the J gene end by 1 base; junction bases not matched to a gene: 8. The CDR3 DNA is TGTGCCAGCAGTTACGACCGGGACTACGCATCCTACGAGCAGTACTTC. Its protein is CASSYDRDYASYEQYF.